This T cell receptor (beta chain) stems from a study of blood T cell repertoires in COVID-19. On the study more broadly: T cells, B-cell-depleted T cells, or PBMCs provided the cDNA or gDNA that served as material.

Original methodology: Amplification of reference gene primers provided the estimated nucleated cell counts. Using immunoSEQ multiplex PCR, the repertoire was profiled, and TCRdb retains in-frame clones only, with some absent. V, J and clone size reflect that table, while D and trimming were determined from the DNA. The sample carries roughly 320,000 clones, 70% to 90% recorded once. The TCR originated in a woman in her forties or fifties with COVID-19, enrolled during active disease. The sequenced sample consisted of peripheral blood.

CDR3 DNA sequence: TGTGCCAGCAGCGTAAACCCAGGGGGAGGGAACACTGAAGCTTTCTTT. Translated: CASSVNPGGGNTEAFF. The chain joins TRBV9 to TRBJ1-1; 7 positions agree with TRBD1. The CDR3 has 16 residues. J lost 1 base, V lost 1 base, and 7 bases had no gene match. Germline CDR1 and CDR2: SGDLS and YYNGEE. The whole variable domain, remainder taken from reference TRBV9 and TRBJ1-1, is DSGVTQTPKHLITATGQRVTLRCSPRSGDLSVYWYQQSLDQGLQFLIQYYNGEERAKGNILERFSAQQFPDLHSELNLSSLELGDSALYFCASSVNPGGGNTEAFFGQGTRLTVV.